What follows are 9 T cell receptor beta chains derived from one specimen sequenced in a study of T cell responses to AZD1222 COVID-19 vaccine. Sequencing used immunoSEQ multiplex PCR; TCRdb keeps in-frame clones, though not all of them. The table records 75,000 or so clones, 91% of them present only once. The sample here was peripheral blood, taken 28 days after the second AZD1222 dose. These receptors originate from an adult who received the AZD1222 COVID-19 vaccine.

The gene calls are TRBV18 and TRBJ1-4, with 9 positions matching TRBD1. V trimming: 3 bases; J trimming: 8 bases; junction bases outside the gene matches: 10. The germline V gene encodes CDR1 KGHSH and CDR2 LQKENI. The CDR3 extends over 16 amino acids. The CDR3, as DNA: TGTGCCAGCTCACCCCCGGGACAGGGAAGAAACGAAAAACTGTTTTTT. It codes for CASSPPGQGRNEKLFF.

The chain employs TRBV9 and TRBJ1-2, with TRBD1 as a possible D gene (5 bases). Germline V gene sequence: CDR1 SGDLS, CDR2 YYNGEE. V was pared by 0 bases and J by 5 bases, with 11 bases between. This CDR3 region has 14 residues. CDR3 sequence reads: CASSVETGGYGYTF. CDR3 DNA sequence: TGTGCCAGCAGCGTAGAAACAGGCGGTTATGGCTACACCTTC.

This chain joins TRBV5-1 and TRBJ2-7; D possibly corresponds to TRBD2 (6 bases). V gave up 7 bases and J gave up 6 bases, with 26 bases separating them. Germline V gene data show CDR1 as SGHRS and CDR2 as YFSETQ. This CDR3 contains 16 residues. The CDR3 spells CASSWEGLARSSEQYF. CDR3 DNA sequence: TGCGCCAGCTCGTGGGAAGGCCTAGCGCGATCGAGCGAGCAGTACTTC.

This clone was seen once. The chain has TRBV7-2 and TRBJ2-2, with a possible D match to TRBD1 (6 bases). The CDR3 contains 14 residues. V lost 0 bases and J lost 6, with 8 bases in between. Germline V lookup: CDR1 SGHTA, CDR2 FQGNSA. The CDR3 spells CASSLAGAPGELFF. As DNA, the CDR3 is TGTGCCAGCAGCTTAGCGGGGGCTCCCGGGGAGCTGTTTTTT. Full variable domain (remainder filled in from reference TRBV7-2 and TRBJ2-2): GAGVSQSPSNKVTEKGKDVELRCDPISGHTALYWYRQSLGQGLEFLIYFQGNSAPDKSGLPSDRFSAERTGGSVSTLTIQRTQQEDSAVYLCASSLAGAPGELFFGEGSRLTVL.

This chain connects TRBV7-9 to TRBJ2-5, with D possibly being TRBD2 (5 bases). Germline V gives CDR1 SEHNR, CDR2 FQNEAQ (reference sequence). This CDR3 spans 13 amino acids. Trimming left V 2 bases short and J 8 bases short, with 12 bases between. CDR3 bases: TGTGCCAGCAGCTTAACCCCCGGGAATACCCAGTACTTC. It codes for CASSLTPGNTQYF.

The genes are TRBV9 and TRBJ2-2, with D possibly TRBD1 on 5 matching bases. This CDR3 has 14 amino acids. The V end lost 2 bases, the J end lost 3 bases, and 8 bases lay between the germline ends. The germline V gene has CDR1 SGDLS and CDR2 YYNGEE. The DNA of the CDR3 is TGTGCCAGCAGCGTCGACAGTCACACCGGGGAGCTGTTTTTT. Its protein product is CASSVDSHTGELFF.

This clone was observed a single time. The V call is TRBV4-2, the J call TRBJ1-3, with D unclear. This CDR3 has 14 residues. Germline values: CDR1 LGHNA, CDR2 YNFKEQ. Between the trimmed V and J ends, which lost 1 base and 0 bases, there was a span of 4 bases. The CDR3 is CASSQVNSGNTIYF. CDR3 coding DNA: TGTGCCAGCAGCCAAGTGAACTCTGGAAACACCATATATTTT.

This clone appeared once. The chain carries TRBV19 and TRBJ2-2, with D perhaps given as TRBD1 or TRBD2 (5 bases each). There are 14 residues in the CDR3. CDR1 and CDR2 (germline): LNHDA, SQIVND (reference sequence). V was clipped by 1 base and J by 5 bases, with 8 bases between them. Written as DNA, the CDR3 is TGTGCCAGTAGTATAGGTTGGGGGACCGGGGAGCTGTTTTTT. This codes for CASSIGWGTGELFF.

The chain combines TRBV27 with TRBJ2-4, with 10 bases lining up with TRBD1. Trimming at V came to 4 bases and at J to 10 bases, leaving 7 bases not matched to a gene. The germline V gene has CDR1 MNHEY and CDR2 SMNVEV (reference sequence). There are 14 residues in the CDR3. DNA of the CDR3: TGTGCCAGCAGTTGGGGACAGGGGAGCCTAATTCAGTACTTC. Translated: CASSWGQGSLIQYF.